Listed here are 32 T cell receptor beta chains from one sample, sequenced in a study of beta chain features in type 1 diabetes. The authors reverse transcribed all of the isolated RNA, so sequencing captured expressed TCRB transcripts. This table comes from immunoSEQ multiplex PCR, and its TCRdb copy is limited to in-frame clones, with some not included. The sample holds some 290,000 clones; approximately 14% are singletons and the top ten take 0.015% to 0.02%. These receptors are not linked to any known antigen. Whole-study findings and limits: Significant though moderate, a shortening of TCRB CDR3s appeared in all four CD4+ subsets of Type 1 diabetes patients.

Sequenced input: naive CD4+ T cells from blood. The receptor set was obtained from a man aged 25-45 years with type 1 diabetes.

This clone was observed a handful of times. The chain recombines TRBV15 with TRBJ1-2; 8 bases align to TRBD1. The CDR3 sequence is 16 residues long. The V and J ends lost 5 bases and 4 bases, in that order; junction bases with no gene match: 12. CDR1 and CDR2 from the germline V gene are LNHNV and YYDKDF (reference sequence). The DNA of the CDR3 is TGTGCCACCAGCCGCTTCCCCCCAGGGGGCGGCTATGGCTACACCTTC. Translating gives CATSRFPPGGGYGYTF. Full variable domain (outside the CDR3, taken from reference TRBV15 and TRBJ1-2): DAMVIQNPRYQVTQFGKPVTLSCSQTLNHNVMYWYQQKSSQAPKLLFHYYDKDFNNEADTPDNFQSRRPNTSFCFLDIRSPGLGDTAMYLCATSRFPPGGGYGYTFGSGTRLTVV.

In its sample, this clone was seen a few times. The chain has TRBV7-9 and TRBJ2-3; 12 nucleotides agree with TRBD2. Germline V gene lookup returns CDR1 SEHNR and CDR2 FQNEAQ (reference sequence). The V segment lost 5 bases and the J segment 4 bases; nucleotides outside the gene matches: 4. The CDR3 runs 15 residues. The CDR3, as DNA: TGTGCCAGCAGCGAACTAGCGGGAGGTTCAGATACGCAGTATTTT. Translating gives CASSELAGGSDTQYF.

The CDR3 region has the DNA TGTGCCAGCAGCCATCCCGGGACTAGCGGCACAGATACGCAGTATTTT. Translating it yields CASSHPGTSGTDTQYF. The gene calls are TRBV4-2 and TRBJ2-3, with 10 bases identical to TRBD2. Germline V gives CDR1 LGHNA, CDR2 YNFKEQ. Unmatched junction bases numbered 4, after V lost 3 bases and J lost 1 base. This CDR3 region has 16 residues.

This clone was recorded a few times. V gene TRBV6-1 combines with J gene TRBJ1-2; 8 bases align to TRBD1. J gave up 8 bases and V 5 bases, and 7 bases lay outside the gene matches. This CDR3 contains 13 residues. CDR1 and CDR2 from the germline V gene are MNHNS and SASEGT. This chain's CDR3 is CASSHTTGVGYTF. In nucleotides, the CDR3 is TGTGCCAGCAGTCATACGACAGGGGTCGGCTACACCTTC.

The rearrangement links TRBV28 to TRBJ2-2; 10 bases map to TRBD2. With 7 bases clipped from V and 6 bases from J, the junction kept 11 bases outside the gene matches. The CDR3 extends over 16 amino acids. Germline V CDR1 and CDR2: MDHEN, SYDVKM. The DNA of the CDR3 is TGTGCCAGCACCTACTCTAGCGGGAGAGGGGCCGGGGAGCTGTTTTTT. Residues: CASTYSSGRGAGELFF.

The rearrangement links TRBV9 to TRBJ1-2; no reliable D call. Trimming left V 0 bases short and J 4 bases short, with 13 bases between. The CDR3 has 15 amino acids. Germline loops: CDR1 SGDLS, CDR2 YYNGEE. The CDR3 DNA follows: TGTGCCAGCAGCGTAGCTACCTGGGGAGGCTATGGCTACACCTTC. The encoded protein is CASSVATWGGYGYTF.

The rearrangement joins TRBV6-1 to TRBJ1-2; 7 positions match TRBD1. Germline CDR1 MNHNS, CDR2 SASEGT. Trimming at V came to 3 bases and at J to 7 bases, leaving 8 bases not matched to a gene. The CDR3 loop spans 14 amino acids. CDR3 DNA: TGTGCCAGCAGTGAGGCCCACAGGGGCGCTGGCTACACCTTC. Residues: CASSEAHRGAGYTF.

This clone occurred a few times. The chain links TRBV20-1 to TRBJ2-7; D gene uncertain. The CDR3 runs 11 residues. Trimming left V 3 bases short and J 3 bases short, with 6 bases between. Germline V lookup: CDR1 DFQATT, CDR2 SNEGSKA (reference sequence). CDR3 amino acids: CSASPFYEQYF. As DNA, the CDR3 is TGCAGTGCTAGTCCTTTCTACGAGCAGTACTTC.

The chain joins TRBV5-1 to TRBJ2-7, with 7 nucleotides matching TRBD2. J gave up 3 bases and V 5 bases, and 14 bases lay outside the gene matches. This CDR3 has 16 amino acids. Germline V gene data show CDR1 as SGHRS and CDR2 as YFSETQ. The CDR3 sequence is CASRPAPGGSLYEQYF. The CDR3 nucleotides read TGCGCCAGCAGACCCGCCCCGGGCGGGAGTCTCTACGAGCAGTACTTC.

This sequence joins TRBV28 and TRBJ1-2, with TRBD1 identical over 8 bases. The CDR3 sequence is 15 residues long. Germline CDR1 reads MDHEN; CDR2 reads SYDVKM. Unmatched junction bases numbered 9, after V lost 4 bases and J lost 5 bases. The CDR3: CASSSGQGSLYGYTF. Written as DNA, the CDR3 is TGTGCCAGCAGTTCAGGACAGGGAAGTTTATATGGCTACACCTTC.

The V and J genes are TRBV7-6 and TRBJ2-7, with 10 bases that match TRBD1. V lost 1 base to trimming and J lost 7 bases; unmatched junction nucleotides: 10. CDR3 length: 16 amino acids. The germline CDR1 and CDR2 sequences are SGHVS and FNYEAQ. The CDR3: CASSLVTGQGPREQYF. The CDR3 DNA reads as TGTGCCAGCAGCTTAGTGACGGGACAGGGGCCCCGGGAGCAGTACTTC.

The V gene is TRBV11-1, the J gene TRBJ2-1; 8 nucleotides align to TRBD2. V dropped 5 bases and J dropped 7; count of bases not matched to a gene: 10. The CDR3 length is 15 residues. Germline lookup yields CDR1 SGHAT and CDR2 FQDESV (reference sequence). This CDR3 is CASSGAGARFNEQFF. CDR3 DNA sequence: TGTGCCAGCAGCGGAGCGGGAGCTCGGTTTAATGAGCAGTTCTTC.

The CDR3 region has the DNA TGTGCCAGTAGTAATCTCCCGGGACAGGGTATATATGGCTACACCTTC. Protein product: CASSNLPGQGIYGYTF. This chain connects TRBV19 to TRBJ1-2; 9 positions agree with TRBD1. Germline lookup yields CDR1 LNHDA and CDR2 SQIVND (reference sequence). V gave up 4 bases and J gave up 5 bases; unmatched junction bases: 11. The CDR3 length is 16 residues.

This clone occurred a few times. The chain couples TRBV28 to TRBJ1-5, with 9 bases aligning to TRBD1. Germline loops: CDR1 MDHEN, CDR2 SYDVKM. The CDR3 runs to 16 residues. V shed 5 bases, J shed 2 bases, and the junction held 7 bases outside the gene matches. CDR3 sequence (DNA): TGTGCCAGCAGTCCGGCGGACAGGGGAGGCAATCAGCCCCAGCATTTT. The encoded protein is CASSPADRGGNQPQHF. The full variable domain, its missing parts supplied by reference TRBV28 and TRBJ1-5, is DVKVTQSSRYLVKRTGEKVFLECVQDMDHENMFWYRQDPGLGLRLIYFSYDVKMKEKGDIPEGYSVSREKKERFSLILESASTNQTSMYLCASSPADRGGNQPQHFGDGTRLSIL.

V usage is TRBV20-1 and J usage is TRBJ1-5; the D is unclear. CDR1 is DFQATT and CDR2 is SNEGSKA in the germline V gene (reference sequence). V shed 6 bases and J shed 7 bases, with 10 bases lying between them. The CDR3 is 11 residues long. The CDR3 region is CSAGREQPQHF. CDR3 DNA sequence: TGCAGTGCCGGACGGGAACAGCCCCAGCATTTT.

This chain links TRBV5-6 with TRBJ2-5; TRBD2 aligns across 11 bases. Germline V CDR1 and CDR2: SGHDT, YYEEEE. V shed 4 bases and J 1 base; nucleotides not matched to a gene: 3. CDR3 length: 15 amino acids. DNA of the CDR3: TGTGCCAGCAGCCCGGGGACTAGCGGCCAAGAGACCCAGTACTTC. Its translation is CASSPGTSGQETQYF. The entire variable domain, with the rest obtained from reference TRBV5-6 and TRBJ2-5, is as follows: DAGVTQSPTHLIKTRGQQVTLRCSPKSGHDTVSWYQQALGQGPQFIFQYYEEEERQRGNFPDRFSGHQFPNYSSELNVNALLLGDSALYLCASSPGTSGQETQYFGPGTRLLVL.

The gene calls are TRBV9 and TRBJ1-1; D unclear. Between the trimmed V and J ends, which lost 4 bases and 0 bases, there was a span of 7 bases. CDR3 length: 13 amino acids. Per the germline V gene, CDR1 is SGDLS and CDR2 is YYNGEE. The CDR3 loop is CASSPQVNTEAFF. CDR3 DNA: TGTGCCAGCAGCCCTCAGGTGAACACTGAAGCTTTCTTT.

The chain uses TRBV2 and TRBJ2-7; the match to TRBD1 covers 9 bases. V was clipped by 4 bases and J by 3 bases; unmatched bases: 1. Germline V CDR1 and CDR2: SNHLY, FYNNEI. There are 13 residues in the CDR3. The CDR3 DNA sequence: TGTGCCAGCAGTGTGGGACAGGGCTACGAGCAGTACTTC. This sequence encodes CASSVGQGYEQYF.

This clone was detected a few times. The chain carries TRBV29-1 and TRBJ2-2; the D gene is possibly TRBD2 (5 bases). The V and J ends lost 4 bases and 0 bases respectively, with 9 bases between them. Per germline, CDR1 SQVTM and CDR2 ANQGSEA. This CDR3 comprises 14 residues. The CDR3 bases are TGCAGCGTTGCCGGCGGGCCGAACACCGGGGAGCTGTTTTTT. Translation gives CSVAGGPNTGELFF.

A few counts support this clone. The CDR3, as DNA: TGCGCCAGCAGCCAACAGTTCCAAGAGACCCAGTACTTC. Protein: CASSQQFQETQYF. V gene TRBV4-3 combines with J gene TRBJ2-5; D not resolved. Trimming removed 2 bases at V and 1 base at J, with 5 bases between. The length of the CDR3 is 13 residues. CDR1 and CDR2 from the germline V gene are LGHNA and YSLEER.

This clone appeared a few times. This chain uses TRBV7-2 with TRBJ2-1, with 8 bases aligning to TRBD2. Germline lookup yields CDR1 SGHTA and CDR2 FQGNSA. The trim removed 5 bases at V and 4 bases at J, leaving 7 bases unmatched. CDR3 length: 15 residues. CDR3 region: CASSPELAAYNEQFF. DNA for the CDR3: TGTGCCAGCAGCCCGGAACTAGCGGCTTACAATGAGCAGTTCTTC.

CDR3 sequence reads: CASSPGTSGQETQYF. The CDR3 DNA reads TGCGCCAGCAGCCCCGGGACTAGCGGGCAAGAGACCCAGTACTTC. J is TRBJ2-5 and V is TRBV5-1, with 12 bases fitting TRBD2. Germline CDR1 SGHRS, CDR2 YFSETQ. J lost 2 bases, V lost 4 bases, and 3 bases had no gene match. The CDR3 covers 15 residues.

This clone came up a few times. V gene TRBV30 combines with J gene TRBJ1-2; D unclear. Trimming pared 0 bases from V and 4 bases from J, leaving 6 bases between. This CDR3 has 12 amino acids. Germline assignment: CDR1 GTSNPN and CDR2 SVGIG (reference sequence). The CDR3 loop reads CAWSVFSYGYTF. CDR3 sequence (DNA): TGTGCCTGGAGTGTATTTAGCTATGGCTACACCTTC.

Only a few counts were recorded for this clone. This chain joins TRBV9 and TRBJ2-1, with TRBD2 as a possible D gene (6 bases). V was shortened by 4 bases and J by 6 bases, with 8 bases between the two germline ends. Looked up from germline, CDR1 is SGDLS and CDR2 is YYNGEE. The CDR3 contains 12 residues. CDR3 sequence (DNA): TGTGCCAGCAGCAAGCGGGTCAATGAGCAGTTCTTC. This codes for CASSKRVNEQFF.

This clone was detected a few times. V is TRBV29-1 and J is TRBJ2-7; TRBD1 is a possible D gene (6 bases). Between the trimmed V and J ends, which lost 7 bases and 1 base, there was a span of 11 bases. Germline V gives CDR1 SQVTM, CDR2 ANQGSEA. The CDR3 runs to 12 residues. The CDR3, as DNA: TGCAGCGGCCGGGACAAATCCTACGAGCAGTACTTC. Its protein is CSGRDKSYEQYF.

The chain combines TRBV11-2 with TRBJ2-5, with D perhaps matching TRBD2 (6 bases). The CDR3 has 12 amino acids. Germline loops: CDR1 SGHAT, CDR2 FQNNGV. Trimming shortened V by 8 bases and J by 5 bases, and 12 bases separated the two germline ends. The CDR3 DNA reads as TGTGCCAGCGGAGGGCTCAGGGAGACCCAGTACTTC. This gives the protein CASGGLRETQYF.

This clone has only a few counts. V gene TRBV5-1 combines with J gene TRBJ1-2; no firm D call. The CDR3 is made up of 14 amino acids. Trimming left V 0 bases short and J 0 bases short, with 6 bases between. Germline CDR1 SGHRS, CDR2 YFSETQ. CDR3 protein: CASSLDSPNYGYTF. The CDR3 DNA sequence: TGCGCCAGCAGCTTGGACAGTCCTAACTATGGCTACACCTTC.

This clone appeared a few times. The chain links TRBV9 to TRBJ2-7; 8 bases map to TRBD2. CDR1 is SGDLS and CDR2 is YYNGEE in the germline V gene. The trim removed 3 bases at V and 3 bases at J, leaving 8 bases unmatched. The CDR3 has 15 amino acids. The CDR3 is CASSEGLAGRYEQYF. CDR3 in DNA: TGTGCCAGCAGCGAAGGGCTAGCGGGTCGCTACGAGCAGTACTTC.

The rearrangement joins TRBV10-3 to TRBJ2-1; D is undetermined. The CDR3 length is 15 residues. Germline-derived CDR1 and CDR2 are ENHRY and SYGVKD. V lost 6 bases, J lost 4 bases, and 16 bases lay in between. The CDR3 sequence is CAISPTGPTYNEQFF. CDR3 nucleotide sequence: TGTGCCATCAGCCCTACTGGGCCTACATACAATGAGCAGTTCTTC.

The chain has TRBV11-1 and TRBJ2-1; TRBD2 matches 7 bases. This CDR3 is built from 14 residues. The trim removed 4 bases at V and 7 bases at J, leaving 7 bases unmatched. Per germline, CDR1 SGHAT and CDR2 FQDESV (reference sequence). The DNA of the CDR3 is TGTGCCAGCAGCTATACGGGGGGAGCGAATGAGCAGTTCTTC. This translates into CASSYTGGANEQFF.

This clone was counted a few times. The chain links TRBV12-5 to TRBJ2-1; 10 bases map to TRBD1. CDR3 length: 12 amino acids. V trimming: 1 base; J trimming: 14 bases; junction bases outside the gene matches: 2. Germline-derived CDR1 and CDR2 are LGHNT and FRNRAP. DNA of the CDR3: TGTGCTAGTGGTTTGGGAGGACAGGGGGAGTTCTTC. Translation: CASGLGGQGEFF.

This chain joins TRBV6-5 and TRBJ2-3; D might be TRBD2 (5 bases). Germline CDR1 reads MNHEY; CDR2 reads SVGAGI. V dropped 3 bases and J dropped 5 bases, with 15 bases sitting between them. The CDR3 is 15 amino acids. Written as DNA, the CDR3 is TGTGCCAGCAGTTATTCGGGAACGTATAGAGATACGCAGTATTTT. It specifies CASSYSGTYRDTQYF.